The 24 T cell receptor beta chains below come from one sample, sequenced in a study of T-cell reconstitution after alpha-beta-depleted transplantation in children. As it was prepared, the TCRbeta library received unique molecular identifiers. Each CDR3 protein gets one entry after TCRdb re-called the PCR reads with MiXCR. Of 600,000 to 700,000 distinct CDR3 sequences listed, under 15% are singletons. This specimen was PBMCs, taken before TCRalphabeta/CD19-depleted stem cell transplant. Every receptor here comes from a girl aged 2-10 years with congenital amegakaryocytic thrombocytopenia, due to receive a stem cell transplant.

This clonotype has ten or more counts. CDR3 DNA: TGCAGCATAATGATCCGGGACAGGTCCTACGAGCAGTACTTC. Its translation is CSIMIRDRSYEQYF. The rearrangement joins TRBV29-1 to TRBJ2-7, with TRBD1 identical over 8 bases. Germline CDR1 reads SQVTM; CDR2 reads ANQGSEA. With 8 bases clipped from V and 1 base from J, the junction kept 10 bases outside the gene matches. This CDR3 contains 14 residues.

This clonotype was counted at least ten times. V is TRBV10-3 and J is TRBJ1-5, with a weak D call TRBD1 (5 bases). V was shortened by 6 bases and J by 4 bases, with 7 bases between the two germline ends. CDR1 ENHRY and CDR2 SYGVKD come from the germline V gene. The CDR3 spans 12 residues. The DNA of the CDR3 is TGTGCCATCAGCCCAGGGAATCAGCCCCAGCATTTT. It codes for CAISPGNQPQHF.

The chain recombines TRBV5-6 with TRBJ2-2; D gene unclear. CDR1 SGHDT and CDR2 YYEEEE come from the germline V gene. Trimming removed 4 bases from V and 8 bases from J, with 12 bases in between. This CDR3 spans 13 amino acids. The CDR3 reads CASSGGRPGELFF. CDR3 sequence (DNA): TGTGCCAGCAGCGGCGGCAGGCCGGGGGAGCTGTTTTTT.

This clonotype was seen repeatedly, ten times or more. The V gene is TRBV6-1, the J gene TRBJ2-3, with D perhaps TRBD2 (5 bases). The germline V gene has CDR1 MNHNS and CDR2 SASEGT. The CDR3 is 15 amino acids. Between the trimmed V and J ends, which lost 3 bases and 1 base, there was a span of 11 bases. This chain's CDR3 is CASSEDLTGTDTQYF. The CDR3 nucleotides read TGTGCCAGCAGTGAGGACTTGACGGGCACAGATACGCAGTATTTT.

This clonotype was seen repeatedly, ten times or more. The chain has TRBV20-1 and TRBJ2-7; 7 bases match TRBD1. Germline CDR1 and CDR2: DFQATT and SNEGSKA (reference sequence). The ends lost 0 bases at V and 2 bases at J; junction bases unmatched: 16. CDR3 size: 18 residues. In nucleotides, the CDR3 is TGCAGTGCTAGAGATCTGGTCACGCTGAGGCAGGGGGCCTACGAGCAGTACTTC. This gives the protein CSARDLVTLRQGAYEQYF.

The chain recombines TRBV12-3 or TRBV12-4 with TRBJ2-5; D may be TRBD2 (6 bases). The CDR3 is 16 amino acids. Trimming removed 4 bases at V and 2 bases at J, with 17 bases between. The CDR3 DNA sequence: TGTGCCAGCAGTTCCCCACGGGGACTGCCACAAGAGACCCAGTACTTC. Protein sequence: CASSSPRGLPQETQYF.

This clonotype was recorded at least ten times. The V and J genes are TRBV28 and TRBJ2-7; D remains ambiguous. The CDR3 length is 12 residues. V shed 3 bases and J shed 5 bases, with 8 bases lying between them. The germline V gene encodes CDR1 MDHEN and CDR2 SYDVKM. The chain's CDR3 is CASSFSTHEQYF. CDR3 sequence (DNA): TGTGCCAGCAGTTTTTCTACGCACGAGCAGTACTTC.

The V and J genes are TRBV28 and TRBJ1-2, with 7 positions matching TRBD1. V lost 6 bases, J lost 6 bases, and 7 bases stayed unmatched. The CDR3 has 13 amino acids. The germline gives CDR1 MDHEN, CDR2 SYDVKM. CDR3 protein: CASRSNRGDGYTF. The CDR3 nucleotides read TGTGCCAGCAGAAGCAACAGGGGTGATGGCTACACCTTC.

This clonotype was counted between two and nine times. Its ends do not fully match the called genes, so a read error is possible. V and J are TRBV16 and TRBJ2-2, with TRBD2 as a possible D gene (6 bases). This CDR3 contains 15 residues. CDR1 KGHSY and CDR2 FQNENV come from the germline V gene. CDR3 residues: CASGQGRFNTGELFF. Written as DNA, the CDR3 is TGTGCCAGCGGCCAAGGGAGGTTCAACACCGGGGAGCTGTTTTTT. Using reference TRBV16 and TRBJ2-2 for the parts outside the CDR3, the full variable domain is GEEVAQTPKHLVRGEGQKAKLYCAPIKGHSYVFWYQQVLKNEFKFLISFQNENVFDETGMPKERFSAKCLPNSPCSLEIQATKLEDSAVYFCASGQGRFNTGELFFGEGSRLTVL.

Many counts were recorded for this clonotype. This sequence joins TRBV27 and TRBJ2-7, with 10 bases fitting TRBD2. In germline, CDR1 is MNHEY, CDR2 SMNVEV (reference sequence). J gave up 3 bases and V 0 bases, and 5 bases lay outside the gene matches. The CDR3 is made up of 16 amino acids. CDR3 nucleotide sequence: TGTGCCAGCAGTTTATCAACTAGCGGGATTATCTACGAGCAGTACTTC. Translating gives CASSLSTSGIIYEQYF.

To note about this clonotype: A much larger clone sits a single nucleotide away, making a read error possible. The chain is built from TRBV28 and TRBJ2-7; D not certain. CDR3 size: 15 residues. The V gene's germline CDR1 is MDHEN and CDR2 SYDVKM. The CDR3 DNA sequence: TGTGCCAGCAGTTTATTTCCGTGGAGCTCCTACGAGCGGTACTTC. This translates into CASSLFPWSSYERYF.

This clonotype was detected a few times. The rearrangement links TRBV7-6 to TRBJ2-4, with a possible D match to TRBD2 (6 bases). Trimming left V 1 base short and J 8 bases short, with 12 bases between. In germline, CDR1 is SGHVS, CDR2 FNYEAQ. The CDR3 is 14 amino acids. In DNA form, the CDR3 reads TGTGCCAGCAGCTTAGTTGGAGGGGATGACATTCAGTACTTC. Encoded protein: CASSLVGGDDIQYF.

The chain carries TRBV20-1 and TRBJ2-1; 7 bases map to TRBD2. In germline, CDR1 is DFQATT, CDR2 SNEGSKA (reference sequence). This CDR3 contains 13 residues. With 2 bases clipped from V and 8 bases from J, the junction kept 6 bases outside the gene matches. The DNA for the CDR3 is TGCAGTGCTAGATCCGGGAGGTCGGATGAGCAGTTCTTC. Protein product: CSARSGRSDEQFF.

This clonotype has ten or more counts. The CDR3 sequence: CSARGVWAGVWGTDTQYF. CDR3 sequence (DNA): TGCAGTGCTAGAGGGGTTTGGGCGGGAGTGTGGGGCACAGATACGCAGTATTTT. The gene calls are TRBV20-1 and TRBJ2-3; 7 bases align to TRBD2. The CDR3 runs to 18 residues. The V gene's germline CDR1 is DFQATT and CDR2 SNEGSKA (reference sequence). After removal of 1 base from V and 1 base from J, the junction contained 14 bases not matched to a gene.

A few counts support this clonotype. The rearrangement uses TRBV5-1 and TRBJ2-6; D gene unclear. V gave up 4 bases and J gave up 0 bases, with 26 bases separating them. The germline V gene has CDR1 SGHRS and CDR2 YFSETQ. The CDR3 runs 21 residues. The CDR3 is CASSRWFGQKMIDSGANVLTF. The CDR3 DNA reads as TGCGCCAGCAGCCGGTGGTTCGGTCAGAAGATGATTGACTCTGGGGCCAACGTCCTGACTTTC.

This clonotype was detected a few times. This chain links TRBV5-1 with TRBJ1-2; D is undetermined. The CDR3 extends over 13 amino acids. The V and J ends lost 4 bases and 6 bases respectively, with 13 bases between them. The germline V gene encodes CDR1 SGHRS and CDR2 YFSETQ. CDR3 amino acids: CASSLDWLNGYTF. DNA of the CDR3: TGCGCCAGCAGCCTGGATTGGCTCAATGGCTACACCTTC.

This chain uses TRBV7-2 with TRBJ2-3; 7 bases line up with TRBD2. Trimming at V came to 5 bases and at J to 2 bases, leaving 10 bases not matched to a gene. The CDR3 sequence is 16 residues long. Germline assignment: CDR1 SGHTA and CDR2 FQGNSA. The CDR3 DNA follows: TGTGCCAGCAGCCCCTCAGCAGCGGGGTACACAGATACGCAGTATTTT. Protein product: CASSPSAAGYTDTQYF.

V and J are TRBV19 and TRBJ2-7; 11 bases are shared with TRBD1. CDR1 and CDR2 (germline): LNHDA, SQIVND (reference sequence). The CDR3 loop spans 16 amino acids. With V trimmed by 5 bases and J by 0 bases, 6 bases remained unmatched. CDR3 in DNA: TGTGCCAGTAGTCCTCGGACAGGGGGCTACTCCTACGAGCAGTACTTC. Translation gives CASSPRTGGYSYEQYF.

This clonotype was detected many times. The CDR3 sequence is CASSLALGFTDTQYF. CDR3 in DNA: TGCGCCAGCAGCTTGGCTTTGGGCTTCACAGATACGCAGTATTTT. The chain combines TRBV5-1 with TRBJ2-3, with D hard to call. Germline V gene lookup returns CDR1 SGHRS and CDR2 YFSETQ. The CDR3 extends over 15 amino acids. The ends were cut back, 0 bases at V and 2 bases at J, with 10 bases in the middle. Looking up the rest from reference TRBV5-1 and TRBJ2-3 gives the full variable domain: KAGVTQTPRYLIKTRGQQVTLSCSPISGHRSVSWYQQTPGQGLQFLFEYFSETQRNKGNFPGRFSGRQFSNSRSEMNVSTLELGDSALYLCASSLALGFTDTQYFGPGTRLTVL.

The chain joins TRBV5-1 to TRBJ2-1; no clear D. The germline CDR1 and CDR2 sequences are SGHRS and YFSETQ. The CDR3 consists of 15 residues. Trimming removed 4 bases from V and 0 bases from J, with 11 bases in between. The CDR3 coding sequence is TGCGCCAGCAGCCCCGGCTACACCTCCTACAATGAGCAGTTCTTC. This gives the protein CASSPGYTSYNEQFF.

The rearrangement links TRBV20-1 to TRBJ2-2; 7 bases are a match to TRBD1. The CDR3 length is 14 residues. Germline V gene sequence: CDR1 DFQATT, CDR2 SNEGSKA (reference sequence). V lost 3 bases to trimming and J lost 2 bases; unmatched junction nucleotides: 3. Here the CDR3 reads CSASGDRNTGELFF. In nucleotides, the CDR3 is TGCAGTGCTAGCGGGGACAGAAACACCGGGGAGCTGTTTTTT.

This clonotype was counted at least ten times. The chain links TRBV7-2 to TRBJ1-4, with D perhaps TRBD1 (6 bases). This CDR3 is 15 amino acids long. V dropped 1 base and J dropped 7 bases, with 13 bases sitting between them. Germline values: CDR1 SGHTA, CDR2 FQGNSA. For the CDR3, the DNA is TGTGCCAGCAGCTTAGGCACAGGGAGAGGTGAAAAACTGTTTTTT. Amino acids: CASSLGTGRGEKLFF.

This rearrangement joins TRBV12-5 to TRBJ2-5, with a tentative D call TRBD1 (6 bases). The CDR3 has 15 amino acids. CDR1 is LGHNT and CDR2 is FRNRAP in the germline V gene. The V end was cut by 3 bases, the J end by 0 bases, with 11 bases between. The CDR3 spells CASGLLGAYQETQYF. As DNA, the CDR3 is TGTGCTAGTGGTTTACTGGGGGCCTACCAAGAGACCCAGTACTTC.

Ten or more counts support this clonotype. This chain joins TRBV12-3 or TRBV12-4 and TRBJ2-2, with D perhaps being TRBD1 or TRBD2 (5 bases each). V shed 3 bases and J shed 2 bases, with 19 bases lying between them. CDR3 length: 18 amino acids. CDR3 loop: CASSFFRLGESNTGELFF. CDR3 DNA sequence: TGTGCCAGCAGTTTTTTTAGGCTGGGGGAGAGTAACACCGGGGAGCTGTTTTTT.